The 26 T cell receptor beta chains given below trace back to one sample, sequenced in a study of patients and donors after allogeneic stem cell transplantation. TCRdb processed the RT-PCR reads anew with MiXCR; each CDR3 protein has one entry. This sample has about 200,000 distinct CDR3 sequences, with around two fifths found just once. Sequencing input: blood, either unsorted or a sorted T cell fraction (not recorded which). Every receptor here comes from a human donor who was either an allogeneic HSCT recipient or a stem cell or donor lymphocyte infusion donor (not recorded which). It is not recorded whose cells these are; they may come from a transplant donor.

The chain is built from TRBV4-2 and TRBJ2-7; 11 bases are shared with TRBD1. Unmatched junction bases numbered 5, after V lost 4 bases and J lost 0 bases. Germline CDR1 LGHNA, CDR2 YNFKEQ. The CDR3 is made up of 16 amino acids. The CDR3 region is CASSPGQGVGSYEQYF. The CDR3 DNA is TGTGCCAGCAGCCCGGGACAGGGGGTAGGCTCCTACGAGCAGTACTTC.

The chain is built from TRBV4-1 and TRBJ1-1, with D possibly being TRBD1 (6 bases). Looked up from germline, CDR1 is MGHRA and CDR2 is YSYEKL. Trimming left V 2 bases short and J 5 bases short, with 12 bases between. The length of the CDR3 is 14 residues. CDR3 sequence (DNA): TGCGCCAGCAGCCAATTTCCAGGGGTGACTGAAGCTTTCTTT. It encodes CASSQFPGVTEAFF.

The chain couples TRBV5-1 to TRBJ1-2, with D tentatively TRBD1 (5 bases). V was shortened by 4 bases and J by 5 bases, with 18 bases between the two germline ends. CDR3 length: 15 amino acids. The germline V gene encodes CDR1 SGHRS and CDR2 YFSETQ. The CDR3 DNA reads TGCGCCAGCAGCCTAGGCGACAGATTTCAATATGGCTACACCTTC. This translates into CASSLGDRFQYGYTF.

The rearrangement links TRBV29-1 to TRBJ2-1; 8 bases map to TRBD1. The CDR3 has 15 residues. Germline V gene lookup returns CDR1 SQVTM and CDR2 ANQGSEA. V gave up 4 bases and J gave up 4 bases; unmatched junction bases: 9. For the CDR3, the DNA is TGCAGCGTTGTAATCAGGGGGCTTTTATACAATGAGCAGTTCTTC. Residues: CSVVIRGLLYNEQFF.

In its sample, this clonotype was seen many times. This chain connects TRBV6-2 or TRBV6-3 to TRBJ2-5, with D unresolved. Germline assignment: CDR1 MNHEY and CDR2 SVGEGT. V gave up 5 bases and J gave up 0 bases, with 10 bases separating them. The CDR3 spans 14 residues. The CDR3 bases are TGTGCCAGCAGTCGGAGAATCGACCAAGAGACCCAGTACTTC. This gives the protein CASSRRIDQETQYF.

This clonotype came up many times. The chain joins TRBV5-6 to TRBJ1-6; D might be TRBD1 (6 bases). The CDR3 loop spans 16 amino acids. In germline, CDR1 is SGHDT, CDR2 YYEEEE. Trimming pared 0 bases from V and 8 bases from J, leaving 15 bases between. Here the CDR3 reads CASSLALGTRDSPLHF. In DNA form, the CDR3 reads TGTGCCAGCAGCTTGGCTCTGGGGACAAGAGATTCACCCCTCCACTTT.

This clonotype was counted a few times. CDR3 loop: CASSRRGGTQHF. The CDR3, as DNA: TGTGCCAGCAGCCGTCGTGGGGGGACCCAGCATTTT. The chain couples TRBV7-2 to TRBJ1-5; D is perhaps TRBD1 (5 bases). Germline V gene data show CDR1 as SGHTA and CDR2 as FQGNSA. The CDR3 is 12 amino acids. Trimming removed 5 bases from V and 11 bases from J, with 13 bases in between.

The chain uses TRBV12-3 or TRBV12-4 and TRBJ1-2; D might be TRBD1 (6 bases). The V gene lost 3 bases and the J gene lost 3 bases, with 11 bases spanning the gap. The CDR3 runs to 14 residues. CDR3 nucleotides: TGTGCCAGCAGTTTTGTGGGGGGCCACTATGGCTACACCTTC. Protein sequence: CASSFVGGHYGYTF.

CDR3 protein: CATRERATDTQYF. The CDR3 DNA reads TGTGCCACCAGGGAGCGGGCGACAGATACGCAGTATTTT. The gene calls are TRBV24-1 and TRBJ2-3; tentative D call: TRBD2 (6 bases). The CDR3 is made up of 13 amino acids. Germline CDR1 is KGHDR and CDR2 is SFDVKD. V was clipped by 7 bases and J by 3 bases, with 10 bases between them.

The rearrangement uses TRBV9 and TRBJ1-2; D is unclear. The CDR3 has 11 amino acids. Germline V lookup: CDR1 SGDLS, CDR2 YYNGEE. The V gene lost 2 bases and the J gene lost 4 bases, with 3 bases spanning the gap. The CDR3 is CASSVAYGYTF. The CDR3, as DNA: TGTGCCAGCAGCGTGGCCTATGGCTACACCTTC.

Many counts were recorded for this clonotype. The rearrangement joins TRBV24-1 to TRBJ1-2; a weak D match, TRBD1 (6 bases). Trimming took off 2 bases at V and 4 bases at J, with 19 bases between the two ends. Germline loops: CDR1 KGHDR, CDR2 SFDVKD. The CDR3 totals 17 residues. The CDR3 is CATSDSIQGPLGYGYTF. As DNA, the CDR3 is TGTGCCACCAGTGATTCAATACAGGGACCACTAGGCTATGGCTACACCTTC.

This clonotype has more than one count but fewer than ten. This chain joins TRBV29-1 and TRBJ1-1; D might be TRBD1 (6 bases). Trimming took off 6 bases at V and 2 bases at J, with 16 bases between the two ends. In germline, CDR1 is SQVTM, CDR2 ANQGSEA. The CDR3 consists of 14 residues. CDR3 amino acids: CSVDTGTLNTEAFF. Here the CDR3 DNA reads TGCAGCGTGGACACCGGGACACTAAACACTGAAGCTTTCTTT.

The table lists this clonotype with a few counts. The chain joins TRBV6-1 to TRBJ2-1; 7 bases agree with TRBD1. Germline CDR1 reads MNHNS; CDR2 reads SASEGT. The CDR3 extends over 13 amino acids. The V gene end was trimmed by 5 bases and the J gene end by 9 bases; junction bases not matched to a gene: 7. The CDR3 DNA is TGTGCCAGCAGTCTACGAGGGGACAGTGAGCAGTTCTTC. Protein sequence: CASSLRGDSEQFF.

V usage is TRBV7-2 and J usage is TRBJ2-5; the D is unclear. The V gene's germline CDR1 is SGHTA and CDR2 FQGNSA. V was trimmed by 0 bases and J by 3 bases, leaving 14 bases between them. This CDR3 has 16 residues. The CDR3: CASSLAVRTSKETQYF. CDR3 nucleotide sequence: TGTGCCAGCAGCTTAGCGGTTCGTACCAGTAAAGAGACCCAGTACTTC.

The chain carries TRBV27 and TRBJ2-2; perhaps TRBD1 as D (5 bases). The CDR3 has 14 amino acids. V was cut by 2 bases and J by 6 bases, with 10 bases left in between. Germline-derived CDR1 and CDR2 are MNHEY and SMNVEV (reference sequence). CDR3 nucleotide sequence: TGTGCCAGCAGTTTACGTCAGGGTTCCGGGGAGCTGTTTTTT. Its protein product is CASSLRQGSGELFF.

The V and J genes are TRBV18 and TRBJ1-1, with a tentative D call TRBD1 (5 bases). V dropped 2 bases and J dropped 1 base, with 17 bases sitting between them. The length of the CDR3 is 17 residues. Germline values: CDR1 KGHSH, CDR2 LQKENI. CDR3 sequence: CASSPYRDGGWNTEAFF. The CDR3 DNA follows: TGTGCCAGCTCACCATACCGGGACGGAGGATGGAACACTGAAGCTTTCTTT.

The V call is TRBV29-1, the J call TRBJ1-5; 7 nucleotides align to TRBD1. Germline V lookup: CDR1 SQVTM, CDR2 ANQGSEA. V lost 6 bases, J lost 7 bases, and 12 bases stayed unmatched. The CDR3 has 14 residues. The CDR3 here is CSVSGTVRGQPQHF. DNA of the CDR3: TGCAGCGTGAGCGGGACAGTTCGGGGACAGCCCCAGCATTTT.

CDR3 in amino acids: CASSSNRGYTGELFF. The CDR3 DNA follows: TGTGCCAGCAGCTCGAACAGGGGATACACCGGGGAGCTGTTTTTT. The chain links TRBV5-5 to TRBJ2-2, with 7 bases that match TRBD1. The CDR3 consists of 15 residues. V gave up 3 bases and J gave up 3 bases; unmatched junction bases: 5. CDR1 is SGHKS and CDR2 is YYEKEE in the germline V gene (reference sequence).

This clonotype was picked up a small number of times. The chain is built from TRBV4-1 and TRBJ1-2; possibly TRBD1 for D (6 bases). V was trimmed by 3 bases and J by 1 base, leaving 9 bases between them. The CDR3 is 14 amino acids. Germline values: CDR1 MGHRA, CDR2 YSYEKL. CDR3 amino acids: CASSQDRLNYGYTF. The CDR3 DNA reads as TGCGCCAGCAGCCAGGACAGACTTAACTATGGCTACACCTTC.

The J gene is TRBJ1-1, the V gene TRBV10-3, with D possibly TRBD1 on 6 matching bases. Germline values: CDR1 ENHRY, CDR2 SYGVKD. The CDR3 is made up of 13 amino acids. V shed 6 bases and J shed 1 base, with 9 bases lying between them. CDR3 DNA: TGTGCCATCAGAAAGACAGGGAACACTGAAGCTTTCTTT. Amino acids: CAIRKTGNTEAFF.

This clonotype was observed a handful of times. The V call is TRBV4-2, the J call TRBJ1-1; tentatively, D is TRBD1 (5 bases). Deletions cut 1 base from V and 5 bases from J, with 17 bases between. This CDR3 contains 16 residues. Germline V gene lookup returns CDR1 LGHNA and CDR2 YNFKEQ. The DNA for the CDR3 is TGTGCCAGCAGCCAAGTTATCAGGGCAAGAAGTACTGAAGCTTTCTTT. Residues: CASSQVIRARSTEAFF.

V gene TRBV7-9 combines with J gene TRBJ1-5, with a possible D match to TRBD1 (5 bases). CDR1 and CDR2 from the germline V gene are SEHNR and FQNEAQ (reference sequence). The CDR3 sequence is 18 residues long. V was shortened by 2 bases and J by 2 bases, with 19 bases between the two germline ends. CDR3 protein: CASSLSGGDLLGNQPQHF. CDR3 DNA: TGTGCCAGCAGCTTAAGCGGGGGTGATTTGCTTGGCAATCAGCCCCAGCATTTT.

The V call is TRBV28, the J call TRBJ2-1; 11 bases are shared with TRBD2. CDR1 MDHEN and CDR2 SYDVKM come from the germline V gene. J was trimmed by 0 bases and V by 6 bases; bases with no gene match: 13. The CDR3 is made up of 19 amino acids. The CDR3 DNA is TGTGCCAGCAGCCCCAACTTTAGCGGGGGGGTTCTCTCCTACAATGAGCAGTTCTTC. Amino acid sequence: CASSPNFSGGVLSYNEQFF.

The chain has TRBV5-1 and TRBJ1-2; weak D call: TRBD1 (5 bases). The CDR3 is 16 residues long. V was cut by 1 base and J by 4 bases, with 17 bases left in between. Germline CDR1 reads SGHRS; CDR2 reads YFSETQ. CDR3 protein: CASSLRGRDSPYGYTF. CDR3 nucleotide sequence: TGCGCCAGCAGCTTGAGGGGCAGGGACTCCCCCTATGGCTACACCTTC. Full variable domain (outside the CDR3, taken from reference TRBV5-1 and TRBJ1-2): KAGVTQTPRYLIKTRGQQVTLSCSPISGHRSVSWYQQTPGQGLQFLFEYFSETQRNKGNFPGRFSGRQFSNSRSEMNVSTLELGDSALYLCASSLRGRDSPYGYTFGSGTRLTVV.

This clonotype has more than one count but fewer than ten. V gene TRBV29-1 combines with J gene TRBJ1-4; tentative D call: TRBD1 (5 bases). Trimming cost V 7 bases and J 0 bases, with 12 bases left between them. CDR1 and CDR2 from the germline V gene are SQVTM and ANQGSEA. The CDR3 has 14 residues. CDR3 DNA sequence: TGCAGCGCCGAAGGGGTGGCAACTAATGAAAAACTGTTTTTT. This gives the protein CSAEGVATNEKLFF.

J is TRBJ2-7 and V is TRBV4-2, with D unresolved. The CDR3 has 15 residues. The V end lost 4 bases, the J end lost 6 bases, and 19 bases lay between the germline ends. The V gene's germline CDR1 is LGHNA and CDR2 YNFKEQ. Here the CDR3 DNA reads TGTGCCAGCAGCCCTCGCGGCGGCCAGTCCCTCGAGCAGTACTTC. Its protein product is CASSPRGGQSLEQYF.